One and the same sample provided the 5 T cell receptor beta chains below, sequenced in a study of CXCR3-negative and CXCR3-positive naive CD8 T cells. Study observations and caveats: CXCR3-positive naive cells had TRB CDR3s that were more hydrophobic than CXCR3-negative naive cells had.

Their recognized antigens are unknown. UMI labels and 5' RACE were used to prepare the TRB cDNA libraries. Following a re-call of the 5' RACE reads, TCRdb has one entry per CDR3 protein and lacks DNA. Its table records approximately 100,000 distinct CDR3 sequences. The sequenced material came from naive CXCR3+ CD8+ T cells from blood. Subset specified: CD45RO-CCR7+CD27+CD95- naive CD8+ T cells expressing CXCR3 (TNR3+). These receptors were collected from a human donor in good health. Some clones in this sample may be carry-over from other donors' samples.

This chain uses TRBV7-9 with TRBJ2-3; as DNA is missing, the TRBD1 call by TCRdb cannot be tested. The germline gives CDR1 SEHNR, CDR2 FQNEAQ (reference sequence). This CDR3 comprises 12 residues. This CDR3 reads CASSPLGDTQYF.

The chain combines TRBV29-1 with TRBJ2-2. The CDR3 spans 13 residues. CDR1 is SQVTM, CDR2 ANQGSEA, per germline. CDR3 amino acids: CSVETTNTGELFF.

This chain uses TRBV6-2 or TRBV6-3 with TRBJ2-5; with no DNA, the TCRdb D assignment of TRBD2 cannot be verified. Germline assignment: CDR1 MNHEY and CDR2 SVGEGT. The CDR3 covers 14 residues. CDR3 sequence: CASRSRDLQETQYF.

V and J are TRBV7-9 and TRBJ2-1; the TCRdb D gene call, TRBD2, has no DNA to confirm it. The germline CDR1 and CDR2 sequences are SEHNR and FQNEAQ (reference sequence). This CDR3 contains 15 residues. This CDR3 reads CASSLVDAGAGFLFF.

The rearrangement links TRBV5-5 to TRBJ2-7. The CDR3 consists of 15 residues. CDR1 and CDR2 from the germline V gene are SGHKS and YYEKEE (reference sequence). The CDR3 here is CASGLDRGIGHEQYF.